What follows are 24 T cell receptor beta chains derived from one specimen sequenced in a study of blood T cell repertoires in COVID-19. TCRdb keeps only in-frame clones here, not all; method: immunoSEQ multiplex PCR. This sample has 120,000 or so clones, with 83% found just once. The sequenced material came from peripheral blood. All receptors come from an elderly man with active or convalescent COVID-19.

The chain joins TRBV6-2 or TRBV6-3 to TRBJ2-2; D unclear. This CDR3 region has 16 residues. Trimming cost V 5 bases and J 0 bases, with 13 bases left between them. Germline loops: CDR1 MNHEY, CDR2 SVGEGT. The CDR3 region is CASSIRGVTNTGELFF. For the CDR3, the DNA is TGTGCCAGCAGTATTCGAGGAGTTACGAACACCGGGGAGCTGTTTTTT.

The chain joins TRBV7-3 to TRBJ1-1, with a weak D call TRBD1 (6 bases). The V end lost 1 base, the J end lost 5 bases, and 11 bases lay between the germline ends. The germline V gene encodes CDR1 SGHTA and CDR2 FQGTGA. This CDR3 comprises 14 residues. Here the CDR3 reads CASSLKGGGTEAFF. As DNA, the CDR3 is TGTGCCAGCAGCTTAAAAGGGGGAGGGACTGAAGCTTTCTTT.

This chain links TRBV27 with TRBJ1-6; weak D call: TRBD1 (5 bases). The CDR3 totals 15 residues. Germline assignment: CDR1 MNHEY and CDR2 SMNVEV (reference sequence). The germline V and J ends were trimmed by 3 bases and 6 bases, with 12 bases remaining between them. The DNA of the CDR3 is TGTGCCAGCAGTTTCAGGACACCTCTTAATTCACCCCTCCACTTT. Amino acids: CASSFRTPLNSPLHF.

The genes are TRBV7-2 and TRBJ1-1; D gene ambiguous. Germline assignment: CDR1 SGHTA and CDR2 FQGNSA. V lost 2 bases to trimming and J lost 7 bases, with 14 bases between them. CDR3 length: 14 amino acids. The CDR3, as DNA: TGTGCCAGCAGCTTAAGGCCCGGAGCGAATGAAGCTTTCTTT. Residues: CASSLRPGANEAFF.

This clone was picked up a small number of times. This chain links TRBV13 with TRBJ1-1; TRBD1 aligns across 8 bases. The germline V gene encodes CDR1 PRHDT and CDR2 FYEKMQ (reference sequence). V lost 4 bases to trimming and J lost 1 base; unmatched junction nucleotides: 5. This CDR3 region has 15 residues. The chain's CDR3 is CASSYFDRGNTEAFF. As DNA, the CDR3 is TGTGCCAGCAGCTATTTCGACAGGGGGAACACTGAAGCTTTCTTT.

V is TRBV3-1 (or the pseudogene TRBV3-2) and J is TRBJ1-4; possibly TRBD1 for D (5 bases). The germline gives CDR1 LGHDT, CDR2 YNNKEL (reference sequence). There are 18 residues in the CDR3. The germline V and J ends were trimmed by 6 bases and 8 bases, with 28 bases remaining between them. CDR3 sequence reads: CASSPNGGAGTVGEKLFF. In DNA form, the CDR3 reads TGTGCCAGCAGTCCCAATGGAGGGGCGGGGACCGTAGGCGAAAAACTGTTTTTT.

DNA for the CDR3: TGTGCCAGCAGACGGACAGGGCTCACCGGGGAGCTGTTTTTT. This codes for CASRRTGLTGELFF. This chain connects TRBV6-5 to TRBJ2-2, with 8 bases matching TRBD1. The CDR3 runs 14 residues. J gave up 4 bases and V 6 bases, and 4 bases lay outside the gene matches. The V gene's germline CDR1 is MNHEY and CDR2 SVGAGI.

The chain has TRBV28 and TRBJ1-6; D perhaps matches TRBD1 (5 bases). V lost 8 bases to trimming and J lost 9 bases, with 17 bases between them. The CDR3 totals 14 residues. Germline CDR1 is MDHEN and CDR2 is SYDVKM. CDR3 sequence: CASRGGARVSPLHF. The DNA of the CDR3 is TGTGCCAGCCGAGGAGGGGCGCGTGTTTCACCCCTCCACTTT.

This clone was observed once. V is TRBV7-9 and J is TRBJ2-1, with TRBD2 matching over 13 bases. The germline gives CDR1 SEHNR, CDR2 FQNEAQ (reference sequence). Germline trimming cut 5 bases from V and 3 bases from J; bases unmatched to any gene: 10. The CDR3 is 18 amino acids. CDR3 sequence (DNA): TGTGCCAGCAGCCCTAGCCGAGGACTAGCGGGGGACTACAATGAGCAGTTCTTC. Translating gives CASSPSRGLAGDYNEQFF.

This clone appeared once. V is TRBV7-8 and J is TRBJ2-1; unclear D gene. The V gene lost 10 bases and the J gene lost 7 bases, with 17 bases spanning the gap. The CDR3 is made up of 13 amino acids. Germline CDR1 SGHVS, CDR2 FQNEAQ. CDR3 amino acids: CATRRSLENEQFF. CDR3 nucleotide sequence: TGTGCCACAAGACGGTCTTTGGAGAATGAGCAGTTCTTC.

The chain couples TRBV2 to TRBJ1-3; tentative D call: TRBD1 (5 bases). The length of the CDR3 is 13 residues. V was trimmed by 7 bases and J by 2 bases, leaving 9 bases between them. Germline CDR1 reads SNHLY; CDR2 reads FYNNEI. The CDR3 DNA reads TGTGCCAGCAAGGCAGGGACTGGAAACACCATATATTTT. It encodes CASKAGTGNTIYF. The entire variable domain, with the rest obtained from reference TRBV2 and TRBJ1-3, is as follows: EPEVTQTPSHQVTQMGQEVILRCVPISNHLYFYWYRQILGQKVEFLVSFYNNEISEKSEIFDDQFSVERPDGSNFTLKIRSTKLEDSAMYFCASKAGTGNTIYFGEGSWLTVV.

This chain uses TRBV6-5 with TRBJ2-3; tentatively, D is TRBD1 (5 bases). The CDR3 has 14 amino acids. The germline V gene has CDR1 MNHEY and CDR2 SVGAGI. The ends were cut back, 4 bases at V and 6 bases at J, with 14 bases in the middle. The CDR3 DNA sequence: TGTGCCAGCAGTTCTGGGGCGAGCTTGGATACGCAGTATTTT. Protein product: CASSSGASLDTQYF.

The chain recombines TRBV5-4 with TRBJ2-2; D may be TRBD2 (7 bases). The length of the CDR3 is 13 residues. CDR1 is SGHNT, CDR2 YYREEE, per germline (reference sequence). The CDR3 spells CAGGDLNTGELFF. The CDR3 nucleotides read TGTGCAGGGGGGGACTTAAACACCGGGGAGCTGTTTTTT.

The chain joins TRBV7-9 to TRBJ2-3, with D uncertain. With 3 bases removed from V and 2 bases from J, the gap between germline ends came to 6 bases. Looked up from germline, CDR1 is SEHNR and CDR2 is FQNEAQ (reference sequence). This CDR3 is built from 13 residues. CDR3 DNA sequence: TGTGCCAGCAGCTTTACGGTCACAGATACGCAGTATTTT. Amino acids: CASSFTVTDTQYF. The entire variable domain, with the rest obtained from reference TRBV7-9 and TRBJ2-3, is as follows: DTGVSQNPRHKITKRGQNVTFRCDPISEHNRLYWYRQTLGQGPEFLTYFQNEAQLEKSRLLSDRFSAERPKGSFSTLEIQRTEQGDSAMYLCASSFTVTDTQYFGPGTRLTVL.

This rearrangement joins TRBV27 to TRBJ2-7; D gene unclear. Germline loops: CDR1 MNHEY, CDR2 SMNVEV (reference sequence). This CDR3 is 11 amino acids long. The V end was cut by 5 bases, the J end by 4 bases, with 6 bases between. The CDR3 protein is CASSNGYEQYF. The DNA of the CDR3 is TGTGCCAGCAGTAACGGTTACGAGCAGTACTTC.

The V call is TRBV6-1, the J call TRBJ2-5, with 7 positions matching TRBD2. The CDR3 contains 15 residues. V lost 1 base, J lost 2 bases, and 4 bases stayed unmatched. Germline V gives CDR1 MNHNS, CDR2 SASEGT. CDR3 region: CASSEVGGGQETQYF. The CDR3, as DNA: TGTGCCAGCAGTGAAGTGGGGGGGGGACAAGAGACCCAGTACTTC.

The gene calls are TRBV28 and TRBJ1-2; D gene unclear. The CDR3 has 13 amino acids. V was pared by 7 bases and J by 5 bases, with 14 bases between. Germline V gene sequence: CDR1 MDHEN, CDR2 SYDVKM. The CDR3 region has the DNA TGTGCCAGCAACACCCTCATGCCTTATGGCTACACCTTC. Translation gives CASNTLMPYGYTF.

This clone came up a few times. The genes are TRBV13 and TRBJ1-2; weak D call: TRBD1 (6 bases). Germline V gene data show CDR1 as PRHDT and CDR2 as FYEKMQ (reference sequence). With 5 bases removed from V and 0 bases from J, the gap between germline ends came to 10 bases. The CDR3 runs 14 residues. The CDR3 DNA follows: TGTGCCAGCAGCCCTCGGACAGCTAACTATGGCTACACCTTC. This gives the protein CASSPRTANYGYTF.

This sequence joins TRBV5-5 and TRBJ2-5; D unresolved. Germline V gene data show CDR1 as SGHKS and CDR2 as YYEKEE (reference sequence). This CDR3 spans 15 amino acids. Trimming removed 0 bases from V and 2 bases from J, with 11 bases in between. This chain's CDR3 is CASSLVSASQETQYF. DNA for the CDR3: TGTGCCAGCAGCTTGGTCTCAGCGAGTCAAGAGACCCAGTACTTC.

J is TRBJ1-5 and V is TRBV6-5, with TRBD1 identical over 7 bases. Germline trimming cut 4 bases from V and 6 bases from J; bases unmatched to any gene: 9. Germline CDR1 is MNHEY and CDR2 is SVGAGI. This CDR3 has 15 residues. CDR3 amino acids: CASSSTGQAGQPQHF. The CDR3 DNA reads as TGTGCCAGCAGTTCAACTGGACAGGCCGGTCAGCCCCAGCATTTT.

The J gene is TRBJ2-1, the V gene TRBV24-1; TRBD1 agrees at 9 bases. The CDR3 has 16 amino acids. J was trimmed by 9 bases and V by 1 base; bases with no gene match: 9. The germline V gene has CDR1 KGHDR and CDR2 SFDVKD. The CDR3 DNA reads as TGTGCCACCAGTGATTTCGGGGGACAGGGCTTACCTGAGCAGTTCTTC. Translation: CATSDFGGQGLPEQFF.

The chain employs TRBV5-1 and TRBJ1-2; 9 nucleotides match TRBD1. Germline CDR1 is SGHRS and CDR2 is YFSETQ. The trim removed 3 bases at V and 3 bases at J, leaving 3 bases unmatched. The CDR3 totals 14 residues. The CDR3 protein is CASSSGQGYYGYTF. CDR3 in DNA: TGCGCCAGCAGCTCCGGACAGGGGTACTATGGCTACACCTTC.

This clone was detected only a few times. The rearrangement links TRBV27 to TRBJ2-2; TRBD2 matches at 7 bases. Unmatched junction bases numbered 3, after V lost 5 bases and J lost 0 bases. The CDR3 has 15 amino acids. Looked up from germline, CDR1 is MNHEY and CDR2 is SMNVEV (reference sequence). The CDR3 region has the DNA TGTGCCAGCAGTACGGGACTATCGAACACCGGGGAGCTGTTTTTT. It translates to CASSTGLSNTGELFF.

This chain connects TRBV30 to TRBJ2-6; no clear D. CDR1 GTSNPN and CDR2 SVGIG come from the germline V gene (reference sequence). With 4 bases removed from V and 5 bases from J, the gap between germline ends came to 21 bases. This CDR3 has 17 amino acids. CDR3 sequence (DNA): TGTGCCTGGATTAGCCCCTCGTCGATTACCCGGGCCAACGTCCTGACTTTC. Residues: CAWISPSSITRANVLTF.